What follows describes a single T cell receptor beta chain. The CDR3 covers 13 residues. CDR1 SGHVS and CDR2 FNYEAQ come from the germline V gene. Profiled with immunoSEQ multiplex PCR; TCRdb holds only in-frame clones, not every one. Of 230,000 or so clones in the sample, nearly 90% were seen once. The data originate from a study of blood T cell repertoires in COVID-19. As for the study in general: The United States, Italy and Spain provided the acute and convalescent COVID-19 samples.

The sequence derives from a woman aged 35 to 49 who had recovered from COVID-19. The rearrangement links TRBV7-6 to TRBJ2-7, with 11 bases aligning to TRBD2. Sequencing input: peripheral blood. This chain's CDR3 is CASSSGLAGSLDV. DNA for the CDR3: TGTGCCAGCAGCTCCGGACTAGCGGGTTCGTTAGACGTC.